Listed below are T cell receptor beta chains from one sample, sequenced in a study of cytomegalovirus exposure and HLA in healthy donors. Repertoires were generated with immunoSEQ multiplex PCR, while TCRdb's copy carries only in-frame clones and drops some. The sample contains more than 95,000 clones, roughly 85% of which appear only once. Source material: PBMCs. The receptors here all came from a man between 18 and 35 years old in good health and CMV-seropositive. The CDR3 runs from the conserved cysteine through the conserved F or W.

V gene,J gene,CDR3 protein
TRBV7-9,TRBJ2-1,CASSTSGGAYNEQFF
TRBV5-1,TRBJ2-5,CASSIQGTGKETQYF
TRBV7-3,TRBJ2-1,CASSLTTGFPYNEQFF
TRBV30,TRBJ2-3,CAWSPGTSSSTDTQYF
TRBV12-5,TRBJ1-2,CASGPGLDGYTF
TRBV5-1,TRBJ2-7,CASSLGGRPPEKPYEQYF
TRBV29-1,TRBJ1-2,CSVEDANQQGLKGYTF
TRBV19,TRBJ1-5,CASSVLDGGSNQPQHF
TRBV28,TRBJ2-5,CATGRGETQYF
TRBV7-8,TRBJ1-2,CASSSPLDRGVYGYTF
TRBV5-4,TRBJ2-1,CASSSDGGISHEQFF
TRBV6-1,TRBJ1-3,CASSEGSYSGNTIYF
TRBV6-1,TRBJ2-5,CASSENTGGQETQYF
TRBV7-3,TRBJ1-6,CASSWTGSGSPLHF
TRBV7-2,TRBJ2-3,CASSLSGTGAGTDTQYF
TRBV30,TRBJ1-1,CAWNSGAGNTEAFF
TRBV19,TRBJ1-5,CASSIGTGGDQPQHF
TRBV28,TRBJ1-4,CASRAKLQGAYEKLFF
TRBV29-1,TRBJ2-3,CSVELLAGGIDTQYF
TRBV29-1,TRBJ1-2,CSFESNQGKGYTF
TRBV6-1,TRBJ1-5,CASSGDSFYQPQHF
TRBV13,TRBJ2-3,CASSGGLAGGPTSTDTQYF
TRBV13,TRBJ2-3,CASSPPQRGSTDTQYF
TRBV19,TRBJ1-2,CAIYRGPNYGYTF
TRBV2,TRBJ1-2,CASSKDIGVNGYTF
TRBV4-1,TRBJ2-7,CASSQVTRSDHEQYF
TRBV28,TRBJ1-2,CASSTTGTGTGQGMYGYTF
TRBV4-1,TRBJ1-4,CASSQDEQGTNEKLFF
TRBV29-1,TRBJ2-1,CSVGGSGGYNEQFF
TRBV27,TRBJ1-1,CASSQEGANTEAFF
TRBV6-5,TRBJ1-4,CASRRANEKLFF
TRBV4-1,TRBJ2-5,CASSQVLPETQYF
TRBV7-7,TRBJ2-5,CASSPYHAGGQETQYF
TRBV5-1,TRBJ1-1,CASSSGQGSTEAFF
TRBV6-1,TRBJ1-1,CASSDRGLSNTEAFF
TRBV9,TRBJ1-6,CASSARTGQNSPLHF
TRBV6-5,TRBJ2-5,CASRRKETQYF
TRBV5-8,TRBJ1-1,CASTPRNRGMNTEAFF
TRBV29-1,TRBJ2-3,CSVEGGGGSTDTQYF
TRBV5-4,TRBJ2-3,CASSFGSTDTQYF
TRBV6-5,TRBJ2-7,CASSRTGGKYEQYF
TRBV19,TRBJ1-2,CASSLGQGASYGYTF
TRBV6-5,TRBJ1-1,CASSYSLADTEAFF
TRBV10-3,TRBJ2-7,CAITPGGYEQYF
TRBV11-3,TRBJ1-1,CASSSRQGSEAFF
TRBV30,TRBJ1-4,CAWTFGVFGTGDTTNEKLFF
TRBV30,TRBJ1-1,CAWPWGGAVDTEAFF
TRBV7-9,TRBJ2-5,CASSLGTGGQGTQYF
TRBV7-2,TRBJ2-7,CASSRTSGGSPYEQYF
TRBV27,TRBJ2-6,CASRPSSGANVLTF